This TCR beta chain was captured by sequencing in a study of shared clonotypes between healthy human individuals. Study-wide results and caveats: Collection of samples was limited to blood; tissue repertoires likely differ. In general, naive subsets displayed greater estimated richness than memory subsets did.

Repertoires were generated with immunoSEQ multiplex PCR, while TCRdb's copy carries only in-frame clones and drops some. The profile shows a few million clones, 80% to 95% of them singletons. The CDR3 runs 15 residues. Trimming removed 0 bases from V and 5 bases from J, with 14 bases in between. Germline loops: CDR1 SGDLS, CDR2 YYNGEE. As to this clone: No antigen is known for it.

V usage is TRBV9 and J usage is TRBJ2-5; TRBD2 is a possible D gene (5 bases). Specimen: naive CD4+ T cells from PBMCs. Subset of the sample: CD45RA+ positively selected. This clonotype originated in a man younger than 30 in good health. Some clones in this sample may be carry-over from other donors' samples. The CDR3 loop reads CASSVAVAGRETQYF. For the CDR3, the DNA is TGTGCCAGCAGCGTAGCGGTGGCGGGTCGGGAGACCCAGTACTTC. The full variable domain, its missing parts supplied by reference TRBV9 and TRBJ2-5, is DSGVTQTPKHLITATGQRVTLRCSPRSGDLSVYWYQQSLDQGLQFLIQYYNGEERAKGNILERFSAQQFPDLHSELNLSSLELGDSALYFCASSVAVAGRETQYFGPGTRLLVL.